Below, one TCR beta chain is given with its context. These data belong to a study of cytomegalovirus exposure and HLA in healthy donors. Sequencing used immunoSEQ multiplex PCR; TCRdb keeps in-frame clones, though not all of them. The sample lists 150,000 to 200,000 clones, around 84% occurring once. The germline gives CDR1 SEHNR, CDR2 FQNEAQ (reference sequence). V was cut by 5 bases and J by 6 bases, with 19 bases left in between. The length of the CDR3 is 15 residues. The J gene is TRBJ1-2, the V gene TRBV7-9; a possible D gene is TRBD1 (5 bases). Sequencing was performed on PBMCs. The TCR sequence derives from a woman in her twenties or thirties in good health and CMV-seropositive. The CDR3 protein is CASSRETETVNGYTF. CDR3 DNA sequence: TGTGCCAGCAGCCGAGAGACAGAAACCGTTAATGGCTACACCTTC.